Included here is one T cell receptor beta chain sequence, with context. Its antigen is unidentified. These data originate in a study of CD8 T cells in Susac syndrome. General observations from the study: TCR sequencing and HLA analysis covered a relatively small number of individuals.

The CDR3 contains 16 residues. Germline-derived CDR1 and CDR2 are SEHNR and FQNEAQ (reference sequence). V dropped 4 bases and J dropped 6; count of bases not matched to a gene: 10. With random hexamers, reverse transcription was performed on about 0.5 to 1 ug of RNA. The TCR beta CDR3 was amplified by immunoSEQ multiplex PCR across 54 Vbeta, 13 Jbeta. Via MiXCR, TCRdb re-called the immunoSEQ multiplex PCR reads, giving one row per CDR3 protein. This table has 190,000 or so distinct CDR3 sequences, 85% to 95% appearing once. The T cells that were sequenced for TCR beta were CD8+ and CD4+ cells from blood.

The chain carries TRBV7-9 and TRBJ2-1; 9 bases line up with TRBD2. This sequence originates from a human donor with multiple sclerosis. What was sequenced was CD4+ T cells from PBMCs. This CDR3 is CASSSLGSGGLNEQFF. CDR3 nucleotide sequence: TGTGCCAGCAGCTCCTTAGGGAGCGGGGGGCTCAATGAGCAGTTCTTC.